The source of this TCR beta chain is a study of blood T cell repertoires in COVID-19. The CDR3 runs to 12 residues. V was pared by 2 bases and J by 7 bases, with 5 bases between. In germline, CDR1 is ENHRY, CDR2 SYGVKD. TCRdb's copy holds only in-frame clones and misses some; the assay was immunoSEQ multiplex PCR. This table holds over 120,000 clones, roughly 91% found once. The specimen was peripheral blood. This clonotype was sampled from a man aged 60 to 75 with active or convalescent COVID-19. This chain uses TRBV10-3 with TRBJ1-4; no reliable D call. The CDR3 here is CAISEVAEKLFF. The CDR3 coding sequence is TGTGCCATCAGTGAGGTGGCTGAAAAACTGTTTTTT.